This paragraph covers one T cell receptor beta chain sequence. No antigen is known for it. V shed 1 base and J shed 4 bases, with 13 bases lying between them. This CDR3 contains 15 residues. Germline CDR1 and CDR2: MDHEN and SYDVKM. Rearranged V-D-J TRB sequences were amplified with a mixed TRB-A/B primer pool. TCRdb processed the multiplex PCR reads anew with MiXCR; each CDR3 protein has one entry. The sample consists of under 12,000 distinct CDR3 sequences, 25% to 30% of them appearing once. Amplification of TCR beta used genomic DNA extracted from peripheral blood. The data are from a study of T cell repertoires in aging, cancer and after chemotherapy. Study in general: Healthy donor repertoires were recorded over several months to years and showed clear clonal overlap. Study conclusions and caveats: Healthy donors lost TCR diversity with age mainly through richness, cancer patients through richness and evenness.

Material for sequencing was blood. The rearrangement joins TRBV28 to TRBJ2-5, with D perhaps TRBD1 (6 bases). This TCR was sampled from a human donor in good health. In DNA form, the CDR3 reads TGTGCCAGCAGTTTATCCCTCAGGGGTTCAGAGACCCAGTACTTC. Translated: CASSLSLRGSETQYF.